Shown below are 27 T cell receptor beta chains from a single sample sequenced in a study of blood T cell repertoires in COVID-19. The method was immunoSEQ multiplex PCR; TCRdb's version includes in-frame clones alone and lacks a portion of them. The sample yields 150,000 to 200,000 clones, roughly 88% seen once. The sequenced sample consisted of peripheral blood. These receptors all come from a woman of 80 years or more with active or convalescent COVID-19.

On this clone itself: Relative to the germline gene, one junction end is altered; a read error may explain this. In DNA form, the CDR3 reads TGTGCTAGCAGCCCCAGGACAGGGACCCAAGAGACCCAGTACTTC. This codes for CASSPRTGTQETQYF. The chain employs TRBV7-7 and TRBJ2-5; 8 positions match TRBD1. This CDR3 spans 15 amino acids. Germline V gene lookup returns CDR1 SSHAT and CDR2 FNYEAQ (reference sequence).

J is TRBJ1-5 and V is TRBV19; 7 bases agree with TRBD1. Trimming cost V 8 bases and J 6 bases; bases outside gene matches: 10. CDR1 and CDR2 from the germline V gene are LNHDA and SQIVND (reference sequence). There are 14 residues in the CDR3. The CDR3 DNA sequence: TGTGCCAGTCGCGACAGGGATGGGGGTCAGCCCCAGCATTTT. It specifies CASRDRDGGQPQHF.

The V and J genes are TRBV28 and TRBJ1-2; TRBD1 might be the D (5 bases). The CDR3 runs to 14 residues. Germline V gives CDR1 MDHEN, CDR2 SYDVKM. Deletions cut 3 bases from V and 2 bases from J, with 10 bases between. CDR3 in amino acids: CASSLGRVNYGYTF. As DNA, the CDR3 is TGTGCCAGCAGTTTGGGCAGGGTCAACTATGGCTACACCTTC.

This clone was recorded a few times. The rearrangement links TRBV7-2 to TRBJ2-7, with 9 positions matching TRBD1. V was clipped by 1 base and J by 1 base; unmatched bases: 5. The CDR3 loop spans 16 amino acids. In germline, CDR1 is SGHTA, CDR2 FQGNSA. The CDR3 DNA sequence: TGTGCCAGCAGCTTAGGGGGACAGGGTGTTTCCTACGAGCAGTACTTC. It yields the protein CASSLGGQGVSYEQYF. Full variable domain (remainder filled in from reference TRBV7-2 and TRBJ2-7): GAGVSQSPSNKVTEKGKDVELRCDPISGHTALYWYRQSLGQGLEFLIYFQGNSAPDKSGLPSDRFSAERTGGSVSTLTIQRTQQEDSAVYLCASSLGGQGVSYEQYFGPGTRLTVT.

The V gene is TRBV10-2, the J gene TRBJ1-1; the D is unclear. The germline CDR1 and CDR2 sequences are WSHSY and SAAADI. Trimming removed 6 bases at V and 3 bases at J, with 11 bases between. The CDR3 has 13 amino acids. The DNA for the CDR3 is TGCGCCAGCAGCCTCGGAGGTCACACTGAAGCTTTCTTT. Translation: CASSLGGHTEAFF.

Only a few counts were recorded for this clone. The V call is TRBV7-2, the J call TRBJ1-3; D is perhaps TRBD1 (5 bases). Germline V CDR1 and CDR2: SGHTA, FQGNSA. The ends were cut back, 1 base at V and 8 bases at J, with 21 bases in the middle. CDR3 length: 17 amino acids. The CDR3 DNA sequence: TGTGCCAGCAGCTTAGGAATTCGTGGCAGGCTCAGGGACACCATATATTTT. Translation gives CASSLGIRGRLRDTIYF.

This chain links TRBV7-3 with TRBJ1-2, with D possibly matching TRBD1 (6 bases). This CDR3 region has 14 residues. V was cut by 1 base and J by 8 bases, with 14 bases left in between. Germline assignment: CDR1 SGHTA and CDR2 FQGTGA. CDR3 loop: CASSLNSQGRGYTF. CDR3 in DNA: TGTGCCAGCAGCTTAAACTCACAGGGCAGAGGCTACACCTTC.

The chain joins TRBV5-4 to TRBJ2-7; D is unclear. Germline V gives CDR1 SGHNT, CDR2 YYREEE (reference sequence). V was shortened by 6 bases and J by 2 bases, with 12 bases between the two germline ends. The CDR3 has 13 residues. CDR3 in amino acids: CASTSTEAYEQYF. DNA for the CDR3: TGTGCCAGCACAAGTACAGAAGCCTACGAGCAGTACTTC.

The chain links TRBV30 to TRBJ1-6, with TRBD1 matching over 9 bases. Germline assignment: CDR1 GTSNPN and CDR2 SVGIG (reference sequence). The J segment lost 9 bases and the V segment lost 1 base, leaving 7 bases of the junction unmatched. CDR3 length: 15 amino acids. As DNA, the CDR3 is TGTGCCTGGAGTGCCAAAACAGGGGGCGGTTCACCCCTCCACTTT. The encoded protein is CAWSAKTGGGSPLHF. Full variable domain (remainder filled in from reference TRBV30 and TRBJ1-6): SQTIHQWPATLVQPVGSPLSLECTVEGTSNPNLYWYRQAAGRGLQLLFYSVGIGQISSEVPQNLSASRPQDRQFILSSKKLLLSDSGFYLCAWSAKTGGGSPLHFGNGTRLTVT.

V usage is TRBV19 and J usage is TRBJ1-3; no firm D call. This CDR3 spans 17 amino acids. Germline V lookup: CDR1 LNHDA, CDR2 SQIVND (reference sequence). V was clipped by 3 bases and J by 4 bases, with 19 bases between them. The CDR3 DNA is TGTGCCAGTAGTATTGAGTGGCGGCAGCCTACGGGAAACACCATATATTTT. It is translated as CASSIEWRQPTGNTIYF.

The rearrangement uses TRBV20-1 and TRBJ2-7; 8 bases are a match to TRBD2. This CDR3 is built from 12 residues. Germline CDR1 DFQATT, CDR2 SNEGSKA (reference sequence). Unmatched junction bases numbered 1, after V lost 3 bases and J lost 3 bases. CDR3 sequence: CSASGTSYEQYF. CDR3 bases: TGCAGTGCTAGTGGGACTAGCTACGAGCAGTACTTC.

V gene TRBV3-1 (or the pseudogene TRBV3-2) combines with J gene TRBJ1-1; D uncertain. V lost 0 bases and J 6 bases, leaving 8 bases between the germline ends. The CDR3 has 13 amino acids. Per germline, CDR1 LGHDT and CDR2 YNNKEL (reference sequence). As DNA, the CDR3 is TGTGCCAGCAGCCAAGATCTCACGGCTGAAGCTTTCTTT. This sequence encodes CASSQDLTAEAFF.

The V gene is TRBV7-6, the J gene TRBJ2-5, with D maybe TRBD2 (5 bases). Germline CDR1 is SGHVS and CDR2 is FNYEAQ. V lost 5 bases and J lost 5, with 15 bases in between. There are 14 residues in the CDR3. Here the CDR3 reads CASSPLGREETQYF. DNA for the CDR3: TGTGCCAGCAGCCCTCTGGGGAGAGAGGAGACCCAGTACTTC.

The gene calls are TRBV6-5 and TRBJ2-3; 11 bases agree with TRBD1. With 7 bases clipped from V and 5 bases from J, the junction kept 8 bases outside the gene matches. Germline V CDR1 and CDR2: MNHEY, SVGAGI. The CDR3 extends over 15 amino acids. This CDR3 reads CASTSTGTGGDTQYF. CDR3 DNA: TGTGCCAGCACCTCGACCGGGACAGGGGGAGATACGCAGTATTTT.

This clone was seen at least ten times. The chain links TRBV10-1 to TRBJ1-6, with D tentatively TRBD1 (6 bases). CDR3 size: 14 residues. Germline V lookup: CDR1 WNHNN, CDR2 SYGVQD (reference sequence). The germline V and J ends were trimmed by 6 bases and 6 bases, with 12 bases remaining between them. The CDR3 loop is CASRHRVGNSPLHF. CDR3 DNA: TGCGCCAGCAGGCACAGGGTTGGTAATTCACCCCTCCACTTT.

The chain's CDR3 is CASSPREGASYGYTF. Written as DNA, the CDR3 is TGCGCCAGCAGCCCCCGCGAGGGGGCTTCCTATGGCTACACCTTC. The V call is TRBV4-3, the J call TRBJ1-2, with 7 bases that match TRBD1. Germline V gene sequence: CDR1 LGHNA, CDR2 YSLEER. Trimming at V came to 4 bases and at J to 4 bases, leaving 9 bases not matched to a gene. The CDR3 covers 15 residues.

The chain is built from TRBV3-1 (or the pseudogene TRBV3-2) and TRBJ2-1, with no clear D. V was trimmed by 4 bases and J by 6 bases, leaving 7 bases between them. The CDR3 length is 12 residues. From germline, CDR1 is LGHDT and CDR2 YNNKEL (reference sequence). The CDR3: CASSPSGNEQFF. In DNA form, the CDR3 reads TGTGCCAGCAGCCCCTCGGGCAATGAGCAGTTCTTC.

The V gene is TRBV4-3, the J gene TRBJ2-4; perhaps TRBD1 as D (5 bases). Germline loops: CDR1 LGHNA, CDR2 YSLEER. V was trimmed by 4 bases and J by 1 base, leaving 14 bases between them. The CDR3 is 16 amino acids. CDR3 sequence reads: CASSPDKYGAKNIQYF. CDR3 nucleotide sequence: TGCGCCAGCAGCCCGGACAAGTATGGGGCCAAAAACATTCAGTACTTC.

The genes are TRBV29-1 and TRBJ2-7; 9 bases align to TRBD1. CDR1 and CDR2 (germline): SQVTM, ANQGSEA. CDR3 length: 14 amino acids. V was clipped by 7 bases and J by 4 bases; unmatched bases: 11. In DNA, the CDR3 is TGCAGCGGTGTCACGACAGGGGGAAAGTACGAGCAGTACTTC. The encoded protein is CSGVTTGGKYEQYF.

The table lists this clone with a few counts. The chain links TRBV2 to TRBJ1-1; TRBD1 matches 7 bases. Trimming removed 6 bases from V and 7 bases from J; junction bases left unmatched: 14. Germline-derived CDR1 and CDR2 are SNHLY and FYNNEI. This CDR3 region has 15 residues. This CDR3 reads CASRGDSYRTSEAFF. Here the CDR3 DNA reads TGTGCCAGCAGAGGGGACAGTTATAGAACAAGTGAAGCTTTCTTT.

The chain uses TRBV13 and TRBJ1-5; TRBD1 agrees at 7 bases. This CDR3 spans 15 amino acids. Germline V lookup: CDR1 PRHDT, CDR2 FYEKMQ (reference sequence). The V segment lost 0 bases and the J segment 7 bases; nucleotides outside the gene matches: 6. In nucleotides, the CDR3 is TGTGCCAGCAGCTTAGGCAGGGGGGCCGGGCAGCCCCAGCATTTT. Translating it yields CASSLGRGAGQPQHF.

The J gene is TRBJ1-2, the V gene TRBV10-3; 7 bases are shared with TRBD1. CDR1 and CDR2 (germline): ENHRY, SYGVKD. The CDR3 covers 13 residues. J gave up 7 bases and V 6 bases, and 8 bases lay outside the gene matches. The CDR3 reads CAISPTGSSGYTF. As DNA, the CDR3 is TGTGCCATCAGCCCGACAGGGTCGAGTGGCTACACCTTC.

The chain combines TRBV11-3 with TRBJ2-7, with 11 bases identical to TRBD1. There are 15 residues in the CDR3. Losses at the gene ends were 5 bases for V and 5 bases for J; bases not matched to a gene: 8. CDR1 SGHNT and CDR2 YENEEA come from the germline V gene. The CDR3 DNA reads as TGTGCCAGCAGCGTCTCAGGACAGGGGGCTAACGAGCAGTACTTC. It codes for CASSVSGQGANEQYF.

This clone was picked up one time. CDR3 sequence (DNA): TGTGCCAGTAGCCTCAACGTGAGGCAGCCCCAGCATTTT. Translating gives CASSLNVRQPQHF. V and J are TRBV19 and TRBJ1-5; D gene uncertain. V was trimmed by 6 bases and J by 7 bases, leaving 13 bases between them. This CDR3 is 13 amino acids long. The V gene's germline CDR1 is LNHDA and CDR2 SQIVND (reference sequence).

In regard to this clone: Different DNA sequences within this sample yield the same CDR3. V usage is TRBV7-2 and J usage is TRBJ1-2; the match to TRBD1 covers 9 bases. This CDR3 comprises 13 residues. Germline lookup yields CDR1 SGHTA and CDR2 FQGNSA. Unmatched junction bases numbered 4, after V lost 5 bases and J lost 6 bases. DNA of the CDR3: TGTGCCAGCAGCCTAGACAGGGGGAATGGCTACACCTTC. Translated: CASSLDRGNGYTF.

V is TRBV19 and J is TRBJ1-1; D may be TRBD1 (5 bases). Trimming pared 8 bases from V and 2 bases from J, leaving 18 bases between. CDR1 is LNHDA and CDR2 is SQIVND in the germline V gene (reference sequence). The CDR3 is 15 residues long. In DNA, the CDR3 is TGTGCCAGTCGGACCTCTTCCGGGGGAAACACTGAAGCTTTCTTT. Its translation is CASRTSSGGNTEAFF.

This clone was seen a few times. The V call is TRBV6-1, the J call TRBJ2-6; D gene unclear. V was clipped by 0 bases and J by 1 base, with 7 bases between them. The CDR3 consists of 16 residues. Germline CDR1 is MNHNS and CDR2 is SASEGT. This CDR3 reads CASSEAIQSGANVLTF. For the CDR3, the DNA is TGTGCCAGCAGTGAAGCTATCCAGTCTGGGGCCAACGTCCTGACTTTC.